This TCR beta chain came from a study of blood T cell repertoires in COVID-19. The wider study: From the United States, Italy and Spain came samples of acute and convalescent COVID-19. Nucleic acid was either cDNA or gDNA, and it came from T cells, B-cell-depleted T cells, or PBMCs.

In the original processing: Reference gene primers were amplified, and this amplification served to estimate nucleated cell counts. Assay: immunoSEQ multiplex PCR; the TCRdb copy retains only in-frame clones and omits some. From that table come the V and J calls and clone size; the DNA was used to work out D and trimming. Here the sample spans 270,000 or so clones, roughly four fifths being singletons. The receptor was derived from a man in his fifties or sixties who had recovered from COVID-19. The material sequenced was PBMCs or T cells enriched from blood (not recorded which).

The CDR3 is CASSMFLSGASTDTQYF. The CDR3 DNA reads as TGTGCCAGTAGTATGTTCCTCAGCGGGGCTAGCACAGATACGCAGTATTTT. V usage is TRBV19 and J usage is TRBJ2-3, with 7 nucleotides matching TRBD2. The germline gives CDR1 LNHDA, CDR2 SQIVND (reference sequence). The CDR3 runs 17 residues. J gave up 0 bases and V 3 bases, and 9 bases lay outside the gene matches.